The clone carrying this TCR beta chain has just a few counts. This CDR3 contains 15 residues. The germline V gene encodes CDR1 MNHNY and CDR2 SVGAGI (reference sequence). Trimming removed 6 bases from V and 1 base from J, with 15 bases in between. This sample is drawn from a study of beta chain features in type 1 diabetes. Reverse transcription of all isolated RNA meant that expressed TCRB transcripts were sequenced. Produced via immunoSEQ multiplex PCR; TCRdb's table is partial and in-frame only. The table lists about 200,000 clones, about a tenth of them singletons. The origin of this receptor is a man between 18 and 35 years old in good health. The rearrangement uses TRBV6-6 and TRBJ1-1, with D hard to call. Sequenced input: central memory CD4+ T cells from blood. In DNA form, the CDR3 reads TGTGCCAGCAGACCTTCCGGACGGCGGAACACTGAAGCTTTCTTT. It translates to CASRPSGRRNTEAFF.